This TCR beta chain was sequenced in a study of T cell repertoires in cytomegalovirus infection. About the research overall: Both a matching HLA type and CMV infection were indicated by public TCR beta signatures.

TCRdb ran MiXCR on the reads and lists one entry per CDR3 protein. The sample includes about a million distinct CDR3 sequences, more than 25% of them seen just once. To note about this clonotype: Antigen specificity is unknown.

Study-wide results and limits: Accumulated public TCR beta family frequency recognized individuals carrying CMV together with the relevant HLA.

Trimming took 1 base from V and 4 from J, leaving 13 bases between them. CDR3 length: 15 residues. Germline CDR1 is MNHNS and CDR2 is SASEGT. The J gene is TRBJ2-5, the V gene TRBV6-1; D perhaps matches TRBD2 (5 bases). The sample consisted of cultured CD8+ T cells from PBMCs, taken from culture after CMV antigen stimulation. The receptor comes from a human donor in good health (CMV status not recorded). Some clones in this sample may be carry-over from other donors' samples. Here the CDR3 DNA reads TGTGCCAGCAGTGAAGACGGGATCTTAAGAGAGACCCAGTACTTC. Its translation is CASSEDGILRETQYF.